The clone carrying this T cell receptor (beta chain) was found once. The authors' processing: By means of reference gene primer amplification, nucleated cell counts were estimated. Only in-frame clones appear in the TCRdb table, and some are missing; sequencing was by immunoSEQ multiplex PCR. The V and J calls and clone size are taken from that table; D and trimming were inferred from the DNA. Altogether over 250,000 clones are present, about 83% being singletons, with the ten largest covering approximately 9%. These data come from a study of blood T cell repertoires in COVID-19. This CDR3 is built from 16 residues. Germline V gene data show CDR1 as SGHVS and CDR2 as FNYEAQ. V was clipped by 5 bases and J by 3 bases; unmatched bases: 5.

V and J are TRBV7-6 and TRBJ1-4, with 11 bases that match TRBD1. The sequenced sample was peripheral blood. This receptor was taken from a woman between 50 and 59 years old who had recovered from COVID-19. DNA of the CDR3: TGTGCCAGCAGCGACGGACAGGGGGCGCCTAATGAAAAACTGTTTTTT. Translated, it gives CASSDGQGAPNEKLFF.